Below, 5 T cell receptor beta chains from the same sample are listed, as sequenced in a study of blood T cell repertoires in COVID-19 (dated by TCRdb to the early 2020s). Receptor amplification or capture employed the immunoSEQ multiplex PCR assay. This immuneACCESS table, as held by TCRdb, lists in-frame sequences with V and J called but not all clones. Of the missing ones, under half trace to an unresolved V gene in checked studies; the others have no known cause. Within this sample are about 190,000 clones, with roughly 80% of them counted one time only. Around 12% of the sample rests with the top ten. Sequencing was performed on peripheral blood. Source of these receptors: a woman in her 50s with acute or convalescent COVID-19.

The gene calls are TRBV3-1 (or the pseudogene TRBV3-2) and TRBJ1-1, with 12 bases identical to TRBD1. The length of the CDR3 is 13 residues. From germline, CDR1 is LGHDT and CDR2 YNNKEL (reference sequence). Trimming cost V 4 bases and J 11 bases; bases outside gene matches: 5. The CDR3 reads CASSRGTGGLAFF. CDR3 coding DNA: TGTGCCAGCAGCCGCGGGACAGGGGGCTTGGCTTTCTTT.

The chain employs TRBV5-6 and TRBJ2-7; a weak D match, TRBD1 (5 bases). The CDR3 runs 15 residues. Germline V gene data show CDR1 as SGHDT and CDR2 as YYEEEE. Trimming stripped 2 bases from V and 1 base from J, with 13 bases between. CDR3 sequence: CASSFSPGNSYEQYF. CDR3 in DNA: TGTGCCAGCAGCTTTAGTCCAGGGAATTCCTACGAGCAGTACTTC. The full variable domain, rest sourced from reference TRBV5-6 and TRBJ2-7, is DAGVTQSPTHLIKTRGQQVTLRCSPKSGHDTVSWYQQALGQGPQFIFQYYEEEERQRGNFPDRFSGHQFPNYSSELNVNALLLGDSALYLCASSFSPGNSYEQYFGPGTRLTVT.

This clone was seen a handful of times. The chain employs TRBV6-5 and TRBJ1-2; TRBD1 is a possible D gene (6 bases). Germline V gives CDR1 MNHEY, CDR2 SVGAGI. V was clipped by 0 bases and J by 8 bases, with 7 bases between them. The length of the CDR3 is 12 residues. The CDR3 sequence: CASSYSQGGYTF. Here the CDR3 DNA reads TGTGCCAGCAGTTACTCACAGGGAGGCTACACCTTC.

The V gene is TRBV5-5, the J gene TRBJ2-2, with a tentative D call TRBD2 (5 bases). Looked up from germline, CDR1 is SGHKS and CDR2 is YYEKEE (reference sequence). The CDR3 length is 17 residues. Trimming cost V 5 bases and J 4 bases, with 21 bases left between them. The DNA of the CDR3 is TGTGCCAGCAGTACTACTGGAGGTACACTCGGCACCGGGGAGCTGTTTTTT. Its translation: CASSTTGGTLGTGELFF.

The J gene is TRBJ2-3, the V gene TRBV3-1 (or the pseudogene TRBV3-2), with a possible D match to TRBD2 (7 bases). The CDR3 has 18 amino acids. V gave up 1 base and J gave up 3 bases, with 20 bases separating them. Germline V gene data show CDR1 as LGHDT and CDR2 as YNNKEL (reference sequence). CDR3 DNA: TGTGCCAGCAGCCAAGCCAGCTTTCGGGGGGCCAGGACAGATACGCAGTATTTT. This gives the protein CASSQASFRGARTDTQYF.